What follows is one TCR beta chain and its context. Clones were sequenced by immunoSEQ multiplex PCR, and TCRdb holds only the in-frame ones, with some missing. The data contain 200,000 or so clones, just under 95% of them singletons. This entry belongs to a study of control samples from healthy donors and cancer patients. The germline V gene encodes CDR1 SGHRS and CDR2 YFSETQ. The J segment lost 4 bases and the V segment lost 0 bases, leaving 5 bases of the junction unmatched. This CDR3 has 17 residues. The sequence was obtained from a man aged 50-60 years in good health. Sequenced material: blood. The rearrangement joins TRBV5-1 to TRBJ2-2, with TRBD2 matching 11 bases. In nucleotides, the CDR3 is TGCGCCAGCAGCTTGGCCCCGGGACTAGCGGCCACCGGGGAGCTGTTTTTT. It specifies CASSLAPGLAATGELFF.